This T cell receptor (beta chain) originates from a study of blood T cell repertoires in COVID-19. Sequencing used immunoSEQ multiplex PCR; TCRdb keeps in-frame clones, though not all of them. This table holds 250,000 or so clones, approximately 80% found once. V shed 5 bases and J 5 bases; nucleotides not matched to a gene: 11. CDR1 LNHDA and CDR2 SQIVND come from the germline V gene (reference sequence). The CDR3 length is 15 residues. The sample was PBMCs or T cells enriched from blood (not recorded which). This chain uses TRBV19 with TRBJ2-7, with TRBD2 identical over 8 bases. The receptor was derived from a man aged 55 to 70 who had recovered from COVID-19. The CDR3, as DNA: TGTGCCAGTAGTGGATCCGGGACTAGTTTGCACGAGCAGTACTTC. It is translated as CASSGSGTSLHEQYF.